A single sample gave rise to the 12 T cell receptor beta chains below, sequenced in a study of Ad26.COV2.S vaccination and SARS-CoV-2 variants. Noted treatment: roughly 18 received Ad26.COV2.S at low or high dose, single or two shots; about 5 received placebo; per-sample allocation not given. Vaccine and placebo recipients were sampled on day 63 after the first injection. Assay: immunoSEQ multiplex PCR; the TCRdb copy retains only in-frame clones and omits some. Of roughly 680,000 clones detected, roughly 90% appear once; the ten largest clones hold about 1.5%. The starting material was peripheral blood, obtained in a trial of Ad26.COV2.S vaccine versus placebo. Receptors originate from a person between 18 and 65 years old who received the Ad26.COV2.S COVID-19 vaccine or a placebo.

With regard to this clone: The same CDR3 also results from other DNA sequences found in this sample. The chain is built from TRBV12-3 or TRBV12-4 and TRBJ2-3, with D hard to call. V was cut by 2 bases and J by 1 base, with 4 bases left in between. This CDR3 contains 13 residues. The CDR3: CASSLRGTDTQYF. For the CDR3, the DNA is TGTGCCAGCAGTTTAAGGGGCACAGATACGCAGTATTTT.

The chain has TRBV10-3 and TRBJ2-5, with a tentative D call TRBD2 (6 bases). CDR1 ENHRY and CDR2 SYGVKD come from the germline V gene. The length of the CDR3 is 12 residues. Trimming cost V 4 bases and J 5 bases, with 8 bases left between them. The CDR3 region is CAISGDWETQYF. The DNA of the CDR3 is TGTGCCATCAGTGGGGACTGGGAGACCCAGTACTTC.

About this clone: Other DNA sequences of this sample code for an identical CDR3. The chain uses TRBV5-1 and TRBJ2-5; the D gene is possibly TRBD1 (6 bases). V was trimmed by 4 bases and J by 2 bases, leaving 9 bases between them. The CDR3 has 13 residues. Germline values: CDR1 SGHRS, CDR2 YFSETQ. CDR3 sequence reads: CASSLQGQETQYF. The CDR3 bases are TGCGCCAGCAGCCTCCAGGGGCAAGAGACCCAGTACTTC.

The chain joins TRBV30 to TRBJ2-2; 9 bases are shared with TRBD1. CDR3 length: 15 residues. Germline trimming cut 4 bases from V and 7 bases from J; bases unmatched to any gene: 10. Per the germline V gene, CDR1 is GTSNPN and CDR2 is SVGIG (reference sequence). CDR3 loop: CAWNVKGQGVGELFF. The CDR3 region has the DNA TGTGCCTGGAACGTTAAGGGACAGGGTGTCGGGGAGCTGTTTTTT.

V and J are TRBV7-2 and TRBJ1-5; D gene unclear. The CDR3 is 15 residues long. The germline CDR1 and CDR2 sequences are SGHTA and FQGNSA. V shed 1 base and J shed 3 bases, with 10 bases lying between them. The CDR3: CASSLDQGSNQPQHF. The CDR3 DNA reads TGTGCCAGCAGCTTAGATCAAGGGTCCAATCAGCCCCAGCATTTT.

This clone has more than one count but fewer than ten. This chain uses TRBV3-1 (or the pseudogene TRBV3-2) with TRBJ1-1, with D possibly TRBD1 on 6 matching bases. Germline values: CDR1 LGHDT, CDR2 YNNKEL (reference sequence). The V gene lost 4 bases and the J gene lost 5 bases, with 11 bases spanning the gap. The length of the CDR3 is 13 residues. Written as DNA, the CDR3 is TGTGCCAGCAGCCGCACAGGGACTACTGAAGCTTTCTTT. Protein sequence: CASSRTGTTEAFF.

The V call is TRBV13, the J call TRBJ2-1; the match to TRBD2 covers 7 bases. The CDR3 has 18 amino acids. The trim removed 0 bases at V and 0 bases at J, leaving 8 bases unmatched. CDR1 is PRHDT, CDR2 FYEKMQ, per germline (reference sequence). The CDR3 here is CASSLGLSGPNSYNEQFF. For the CDR3, the DNA is TGTGCCAGCAGCTTAGGACTTAGCGGGCCCAACTCCTACAATGAGCAGTTCTTC.

A single count supports this clone. The rearrangement uses TRBV2 and TRBJ1-3, with unresolved D. V lost 2 bases to trimming and J lost 8 bases, with 4 bases between them. The V gene's germline CDR1 is SNHLY and CDR2 FYNNEI. The CDR3 has 11 residues. The DNA for the CDR3 is TGTGCCAGCAGTGAAACGGACACCATATATTTT. Translating it yields CASSETDTIYF. Full variable domain (rest looked up from reference TRBV2 and TRBJ1-3): EPEVTQTPSHQVTQMGQEVILRCVPISNHLYFYWYRQILGQKVEFLVSFYNNEISEKSEIFDDQFSVERPDGSNFTLKIRSTKLEDSAMYFCASSETDTIYFGEGSWLTVV.

This clone was seen once. The chain links TRBV5-6 to TRBJ2-2; D is perhaps TRBD1 or TRBD2 (5 bases each). The length of the CDR3 is 15 residues. Germline V gene sequence: CDR1 SGHDT, CDR2 YYEEEE. Deletions cut 4 bases from V and 7 bases from J, with 17 bases between. The CDR3 sequence: CASSPGPSFGGELFF. The CDR3, as DNA: TGTGCCAGCAGCCCGGGACCTTCCTTTGGCGGGGAGCTGTTTTTT.

This clone appeared once. V gene TRBV7-2 combines with J gene TRBJ2-1; TRBD1 matches at 8 bases. The junction had 6 bases not matched to a gene; V was cut back by 2 bases and J by 6 bases. Per the germline V gene, CDR1 is SGHTA and CDR2 is FQGNSA. The CDR3 spans 15 residues. The CDR3 protein is CASSLWTGISNEQFF. The CDR3 DNA reads as TGTGCCAGCAGCTTATGGACAGGGATTTCCAATGAGCAGTTCTTC.

This clone was observed once. This chain uses TRBV5-4 with TRBJ2-7; 7 bases match TRBD1. The V gene's germline CDR1 is SGHNT and CDR2 YYREEE (reference sequence). The length of the CDR3 is 17 residues. J lost 3 bases, V lost 5 bases, and 17 bases had no gene match. CDR3 DNA: TGTGCCAGCAGGGCGGGCCCAACCGGGGACAGATACTACGAGCAGTACTTC. It is translated as CASRAGPTGDRYYEQYF. Supplemented by reference TRBV5-4 and TRBJ2-7, the full variable domain reads ETGVTQSPTHLIKTRGQQVTLRCSSQSGHNTVSWYQQALGQGPQFIFQYYREEENGRGNFPPRFSGLQFPNYSSELNVNALELDDSALYLCASRAGPTGDRYYEQYFGPGTRLTVT.

The chain combines TRBV5-1 with TRBJ2-5; TRBD1 matches at 7 bases. CDR1 is SGHRS and CDR2 is YFSETQ in the germline V gene. V trimming: 4 bases; J trimming: 6 bases; junction bases outside the gene matches: 9. This CDR3 has 14 residues. In DNA, the CDR3 is TGCGCCAGCAGCCCCCAGACAGGGCAACAGACCCAGTACTTC. Residues: CASSPQTGQQTQYF. The whole variable domain, remainder taken from reference TRBV5-1 and TRBJ2-5, is KAGVTQTPRYLIKTRGQQVTLSCSPISGHRSVSWYQQTPGQGLQFLFEYFSETQRNKGNFPGRFSGRQFSNSRSEMNVSTLELGDSALYLCASSPQTGQQTQYFGPGTRLLVL.